These 4 T cell receptor beta chains were all obtained from the same sample, sequenced in a study of cytomegalovirus exposure and HLA in healthy donors. The PCR contained 60 Vbeta and 13 Jbeta primers. Repertoires were generated with immunoSEQ multiplex PCR, while TCRdb's copy carries only in-frame clones and drops some. The profile shows 130,000 to 150,000 clones, 60% to 85% of them singletons. The specimen was PBMCs. The receptors were sampled from a man in his forties in good health and CMV-seropositive.

As regards this clone: Compared with germline, one end of the junction differs, possibly owing to a read error. This sequence joins TRBV28 and TRBJ2-7, with D perhaps TRBD2 (6 bases). The CDR3 runs 12 residues. CDR1 and CDR2 from the germline V gene are MDHEN and SYDVKM. This CDR3 reads CAGSSSTSLQYF. The CDR3 DNA follows: TGTGCCGGCAGTTCGTCGACTAGTTTGCAGTACTTC.

J is TRBJ1-2 and V is TRBV6-5; D is unresolved. Per germline, CDR1 MNHEY and CDR2 SVGAGI. V was shortened by 0 bases and J by 8 bases, with 16 bases between the two germline ends. This CDR3 has 15 residues. Here the CDR3 reads CASSYSTGEGVGYTF. The CDR3 nucleotides read TGTGCCAGCAGTTACTCGACTGGGGAGGGTGTCGGCTACACCTTC.

This clone was picked up one time. This rearrangement joins TRBV30 to TRBJ2-5; D possibly corresponds to TRBD1 (6 bases). The V gene lost 3 bases and the J gene lost 4 bases, with 9 bases spanning the gap. This CDR3 has 12 residues. From germline, CDR1 is GTSNPN and CDR2 SVGIG (reference sequence). The CDR3 region is CAWRQGGETQYF. CDR3 nucleotides: TGTGCCTGGAGACAAGGGGGAGAGACCCAGTACTTC.

This chain connects TRBV18 to TRBJ1-2; tentatively, D is TRBD1 (5 bases). V lost 0 bases, J lost 5 bases, and 10 bases lay in between. This CDR3 has 14 residues. CDR1 and CDR2 (germline): KGHSH, LQKENI. The CDR3 DNA reads as TGTGCCAGCTCACCACCGGGACTGATGTATGGCTACACCTTC. Translation: CASSPPGLMYGYTF.